The subject of this entry is one TCR beta chain. These data belong to a study of blood T cell repertoires in COVID-19. The CDR3 is 16 residues long. Germline V gene data show CDR1 as SGHVS and CDR2 as FQNEAQ. V shed 6 bases, J shed 3 bases, and the junction held 7 bases outside the gene matches. TCRdb's table, derived via immunoSEQ multiplex PCR, lists solely in-frame clones and lacks some. The sample includes about 270,000 clones, 80% to 90% seen only once; the top ten take 2% to 3%. The study recruited people aged about 18 to 89 years across approximately 24 US areas. Participants' own reports of clinical history determined their cohort assignment.

The source is a woman aged 18-29 years who had recovered from COVID-19. The J gene is TRBJ2-3, the V gene TRBV7-8; 12 bases map to TRBD2. The sample consisted of PBMCs or T cells enriched from blood (not recorded which). CDR3 sequence: CASRIGLAGRTDTQYF. Here the CDR3 DNA reads TGTGCCAGCAGGATTGGACTAGCGGGGAGGACAGATACGCAGTATTTT. The full variable domain, in which reference TRBV7-8 and TRBJ2-3 provide the parts outside the CDR3, is GAGVSQSPRYKVAKRGQDVALRCDPISGHVSLFWYQQALGQGPEFLTYFQNEAQLDKSGLPSDRFFAERPEGSVSTLKIQRTQQEDSAVYLCASRIGLAGRTDTQYFGPGTRLTVL.